Below are 3 T cell receptor beta chains sequenced from a single sample in a study of T cell repertoires in cytomegalovirus infection. TCRdb fed the reads into MiXCR, producing one record per CDR3 protein. The table includes approximately 500,000 distinct CDR3 sequences, approximately 15% detected once. The sequencing sample was made of CD8+ T cells from PBMCs. The receptors here all came from a human donor in good health (CMV status not recorded). Some clones in this sample may be carry-over from other donors' samples.

The chain couples TRBV6-6 to TRBJ1-1; D uncertain. Germline lookup yields CDR1 MNHNY and CDR2 SVGAGI (reference sequence). V dropped 9 bases and J dropped 5 bases, with 10 bases sitting between them. The CDR3 totals 11 residues. The CDR3 DNA sequence: TGTGCCAGTACTCTTCGGACTGAAGCTTTCTTT. This gives the protein CASTLRTEAFF.

This clonotype showed up many times. The chain is built from TRBV19 and TRBJ2-1; D may be TRBD1 (7 bases). Germline CDR1 reads LNHDA; CDR2 reads SQIVND (reference sequence). V shed 3 bases and J shed 8 bases, with 17 bases lying between them. This CDR3 has 15 residues. DNA for the CDR3: TGTGCCAGTAGTATGGGGTACAGGGGAGGCGATGAGCAGTTCTTC. Its protein product is CASSMGYRGGDEQFF. The full variable domain, with the rest looked up from reference TRBV19 and TRBJ2-1, is DGGITQSPKYLFRKEGQNVTLSCEQNLNHDAMYWYRQDPGQGLRLIYYSQIVNDFQKGDIAEGYSVSREKKESFPLTVTSAQKNPTAFYLCASSMGYRGGDEQFFGPGTRLTVL.

Only a few counts were recorded for this clonotype. The gene calls are TRBV6-5 and TRBJ1-2, with 7 nucleotides matching TRBD1. Germline CDR1 reads MNHEY; CDR2 reads SVGAGI. This CDR3 comprises 14 residues. The V segment lost 6 bases and the J segment 8 bases; nucleotides outside the gene matches: 12. The CDR3 nucleotides are TGTGCCAGCAGCACGGGACAGCCCTCCCTGGGCTACACCTTC. Amino acids: CASSTGQPSLGYTF.